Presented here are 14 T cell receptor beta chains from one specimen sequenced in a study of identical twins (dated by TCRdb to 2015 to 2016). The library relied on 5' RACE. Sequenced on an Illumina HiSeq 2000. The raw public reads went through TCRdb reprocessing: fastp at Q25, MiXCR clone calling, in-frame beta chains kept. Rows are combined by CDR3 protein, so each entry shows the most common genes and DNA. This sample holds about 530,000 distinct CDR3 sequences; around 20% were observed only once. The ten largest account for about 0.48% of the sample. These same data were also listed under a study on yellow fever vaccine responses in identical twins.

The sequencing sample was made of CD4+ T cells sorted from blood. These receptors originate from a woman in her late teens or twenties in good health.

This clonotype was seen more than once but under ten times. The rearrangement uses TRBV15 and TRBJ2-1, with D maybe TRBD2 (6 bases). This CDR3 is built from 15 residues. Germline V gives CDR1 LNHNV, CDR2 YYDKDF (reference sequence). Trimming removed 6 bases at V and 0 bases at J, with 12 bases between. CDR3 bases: TGTGCCACCAGATGGGACTTCAACTCCTACAATGAGCAGTTCTTC. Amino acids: CATRWDFNSYNEQFF.

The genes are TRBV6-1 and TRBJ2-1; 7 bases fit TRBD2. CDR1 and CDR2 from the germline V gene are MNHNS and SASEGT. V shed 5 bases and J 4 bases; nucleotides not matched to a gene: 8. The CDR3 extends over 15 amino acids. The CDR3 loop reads CASSRLAADYNEQFF. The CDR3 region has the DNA TGTGCCAGCAGTCGACTAGCTGCCGATTACAATGAGCAGTTCTTC.

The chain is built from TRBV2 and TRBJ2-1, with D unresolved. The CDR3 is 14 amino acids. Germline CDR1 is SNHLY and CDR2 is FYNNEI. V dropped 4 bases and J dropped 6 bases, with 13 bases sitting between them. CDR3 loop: CASSVGGASNEQFF. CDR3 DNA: TGTGCCAGCAGTGTAGGTGGAGCGAGCAATGAGCAGTTCTTC. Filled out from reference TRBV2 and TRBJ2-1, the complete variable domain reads EPEVTQTPSHQVTQMGQEVILRCVPISNHLYFYWYRQILGQKVEFLVSFYNNEISEKSEIFDDQFSVERPDGSNFTLKIRSTKLEDSAMYFCASSVGGASNEQFFGPGTRLTVL.

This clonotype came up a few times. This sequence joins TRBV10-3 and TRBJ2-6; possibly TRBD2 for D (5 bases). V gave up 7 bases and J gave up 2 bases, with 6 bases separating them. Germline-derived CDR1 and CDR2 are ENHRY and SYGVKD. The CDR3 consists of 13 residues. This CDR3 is CAIMGAGANVLTF. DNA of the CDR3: TGTGCCATCATGGGAGCTGGGGCCAACGTCCTGACTTTC.

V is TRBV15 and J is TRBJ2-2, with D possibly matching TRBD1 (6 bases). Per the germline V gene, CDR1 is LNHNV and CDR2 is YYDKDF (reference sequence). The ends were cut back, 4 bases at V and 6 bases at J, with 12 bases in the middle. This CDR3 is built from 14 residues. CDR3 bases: TGTGCCACCAGCACGTACAGGGATTCCGGGGAGCTGTTTTTT. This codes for CATSTYRDSGELFF.

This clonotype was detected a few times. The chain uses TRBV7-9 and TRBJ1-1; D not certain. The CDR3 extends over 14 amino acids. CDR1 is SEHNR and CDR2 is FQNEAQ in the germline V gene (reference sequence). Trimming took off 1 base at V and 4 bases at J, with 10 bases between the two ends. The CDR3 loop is CASSLESSGTEAFF. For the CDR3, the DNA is TGTGCCAGCAGCTTAGAAAGTTCCGGCACTGAAGCTTTCTTT.

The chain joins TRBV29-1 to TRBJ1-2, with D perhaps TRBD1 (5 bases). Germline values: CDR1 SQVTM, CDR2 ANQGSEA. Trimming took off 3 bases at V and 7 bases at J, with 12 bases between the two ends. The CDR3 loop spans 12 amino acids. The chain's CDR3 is CSVDWGTAGYTF. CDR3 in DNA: TGCAGCGTTGATTGGGGCACGGCTGGCTACACCTTC.

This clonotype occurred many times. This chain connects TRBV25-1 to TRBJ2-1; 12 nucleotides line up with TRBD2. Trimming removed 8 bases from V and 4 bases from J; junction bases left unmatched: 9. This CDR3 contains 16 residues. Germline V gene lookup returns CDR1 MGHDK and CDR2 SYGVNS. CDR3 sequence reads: CASSPSGTSGYNEQFF. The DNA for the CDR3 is TGTGCCAGCTCACCATCCGGGACTAGCGGGTACAATGAGCAGTTCTTC.

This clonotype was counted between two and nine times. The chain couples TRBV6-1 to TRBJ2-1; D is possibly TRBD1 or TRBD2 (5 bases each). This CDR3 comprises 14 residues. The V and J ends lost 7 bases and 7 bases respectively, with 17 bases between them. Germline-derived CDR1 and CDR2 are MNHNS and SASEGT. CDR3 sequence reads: CASTGHRDLNEQFF. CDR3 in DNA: TGTGCCAGCACAGGGCATCGGGATCTGAATGAGCAGTTCTTC.

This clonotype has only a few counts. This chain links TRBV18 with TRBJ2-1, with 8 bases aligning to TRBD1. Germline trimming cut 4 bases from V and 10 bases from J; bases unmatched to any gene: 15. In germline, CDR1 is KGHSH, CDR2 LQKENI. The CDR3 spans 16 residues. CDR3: CASSHGQGHPRQEQFF. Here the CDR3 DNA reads TGTGCCAGCTCACACGGACAGGGCCACCCTAGGCAGGAGCAGTTCTTC.

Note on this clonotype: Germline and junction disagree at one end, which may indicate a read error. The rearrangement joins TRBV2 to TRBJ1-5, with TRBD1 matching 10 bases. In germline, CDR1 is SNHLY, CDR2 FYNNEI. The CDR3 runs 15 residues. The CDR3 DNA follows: TGTGCCAGCAGGGAAGACAGGGGGCTCAATCAGCCCCAGCATTTT. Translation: CASREDRGLNQPQHF.

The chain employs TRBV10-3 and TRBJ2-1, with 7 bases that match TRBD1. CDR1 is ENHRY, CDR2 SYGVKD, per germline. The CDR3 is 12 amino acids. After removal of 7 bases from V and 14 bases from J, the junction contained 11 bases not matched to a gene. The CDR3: CAITDTGEVEFF. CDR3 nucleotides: TGTGCCATCACCGACACAGGGGAAGTGGAGTTCTTC.

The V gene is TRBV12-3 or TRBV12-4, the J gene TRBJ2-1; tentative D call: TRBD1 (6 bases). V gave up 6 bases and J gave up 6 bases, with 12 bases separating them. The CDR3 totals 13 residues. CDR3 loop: CASSPIGGNEQFF. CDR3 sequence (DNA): TGTGCCAGCAGCCCTATAGGGGGCAATGAGCAGTTCTTC.

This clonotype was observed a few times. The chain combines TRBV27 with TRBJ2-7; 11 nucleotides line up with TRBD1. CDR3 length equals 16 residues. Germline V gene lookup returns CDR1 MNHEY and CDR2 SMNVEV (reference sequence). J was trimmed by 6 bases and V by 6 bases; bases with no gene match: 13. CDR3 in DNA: TGTGCCAGCAGACCACACTCCGGACAGGGGGCTCTCGAGCAGTACGTC. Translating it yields CASRPHSGQGALEQYV.